A selection of T cell receptor beta chains follows, all from one sample in a study of PD-1 blockade in classical Hodgkin lymphoma. Clones were sequenced by immunoSEQ multiplex PCR, and TCRdb holds only the in-frame ones, with some missing. The data hold about 14,000 clones, with just over 85% observed a single time. The sequencing input was CD4+ T cells from blood. These receptors all stem from a human donor with classical Hodgkin lymphoma. CDR3s include the opening cysteine and the closing phenylalanine or tryptophan. Each record gives: D gene, J gene, V gene, clone size, CDR3 protein, CDR3 DNA. D genes are given only for firm matches. Size is stated for part of the rows, as once, few or many counts, or as a class when the clone is expanded.

>NA|TRBJ1-2|TRBV28|NA
CASSLSQGRVGGYTF
TGTGCCAGCAGTTTATCTCAGGGCAGAGTGGGTGGCTACACCTTC
>NA|TRBJ2-7|TRBV4-1|few
CASSQASRLGAYEQYF
TGCGCCAGCAGCCAAGCCTCACGGTTAGGGGCCTACGAGCAGTACTTC
>NA|TRBJ2-5|TRBV14|NA
CASSLGTGRSETQYF
TGTGCCAGCAGCCTTGGGACCGGTCGGTCGGAGACCCAGTACTTC
>NA|TRBJ2-1|TRBV11-3|NA
CASSLGRYNEQFF
TGTGCCAGCAGCTTGGGTAGATACAATGAGCAGTTCTTC
>TRBD1|TRBJ2-5|TRBV2|NA
CASSEGFRGYQETQYF
TGTGCCAGCAGTGAAGGGTTCAGGGGGTACCAAGAGACCCAGTACTTC
>NA|TRBJ2-3|TRBV5-5|NA
CASSPFGGGRTDTQYF
TGTGCCAGCAGTCCCTTCGGAGGCGGACGCACAGATACGCAGTATTTT
>NA|TRBJ1-2|TRBV6-5|NA
CASSPNGAQGYTF
TGTGCCAGCAGTCCTAACGGGGCCCAGGGCTACACCTTC
>NA|TRBJ1-1|TRBV6-5|few
CASSPYDNTEAFF
TGTGCCAGCAGTCCATACGACAACACTGAAGCTTTCTTT
>TRBD1|TRBJ1-3|TRBV19|NA
CASQDRGFGNTIYF
TGTGCCAGTCAAGACAGGGGGTTTGGAAACACCATATATTTT
>NA|TRBJ2-7|TRBV7-3|NA
CASSQTGGDSYEQYF
TGTGCCAGCAGCCAAACGGGTGGGGATTCCTACGAGCAGTACTTC
>NA|TRBJ1-6|TRBV5-1|NA
CASSITGQTGNSPLHF
TGCGCCAGCAGCATAACCGGACAGACGGGGAATTCACCCCTCCACTTT
>NA|TRBJ1-1|TRBV7-8|NA
CASSRRPAGTEAFF
TGTGCCAGCAGCCGACGCCCGGCCGGTACTGAAGCTTTCTTT
>TRBD1|TRBJ2-5|TRBV29-1|NA
CSVEKGGLETQYF
TGCAGCGTTGAGAAAGGGGGCTTGGAGACCCAGTACTTC
>NA|TRBJ2-1|TRBV5-1|NA
CASSLVVGADNEQFF
TGCGCCAGCAGCTTGGTGGTGGGAGCTGACAATGAGCAGTTCTTC
>NA|TRBJ2-3|TRBV29-1|NA
CGTGKADTQYF
TGCGGGACTGGAAAGGCAGATACGCAGTATTTT
>TRBD1|TRBJ2-1|TRBV4-3|NA
CASSQGQGRGEQFF
TGCGCCAGCAGCCAAGGACAGGGCAGGGGTGAGCAGTTCTTC
>NA|TRBJ1-5|TRBV28|NA
CASSGTGGSNSNQPQHF
TGTGCCAGCAGTGGGACGGGCGGATCAAATAGCAATCAGCCCCAGCATTTT
>TRBD1|TRBJ1-2|TRBV29-1|NA
CSVRDRPYGYTF
TGCAGCGTAAGGGACAGACCCTATGGCTACACCTTC
>TRBD1|TRBJ1-4|TRBV2|few
CASSRDRTGGNEKLFF
TGTGCCAGCAGTCGGGACAGGACTGGCGGTAATGAAAAACTGTTTTTT
>TRBD2|TRBJ2-2|TRBV11-1|NA
CASSILAVGPLGGELFF
TGTGCCAGCAGCATACTAGCGGTTGGGCCCCTGGGCGGGGAGCTGTTTTTT
>NA|TRBJ2-1|TRBV28|NA
CASSSGRGARGGSEQFF
TGTGCCAGCAGTTCCGGGAGAGGGGCCAGGGGAGGTTCTGAGCAGTTCTTC
>NA|TRBJ1-2|TRBV15|NA
CATSRDMTATYGYTF
TGTGCCACCAGCAGAGATATGACGGCTACCTATGGCTACACCTTC
>NA|TRBJ2-3|TRBV28|NA
CASSSPADGATDTQYF
TGTGCCAGCAGTTCTCCGGCCGACGGGGCGACAGATACGCAGTATTTT
>TRBD2|TRBJ2-7|TRBV7-9|NA
CASSSAPSGRTYEQYF
TGTGCCAGCAGCTCCGCGCCTAGCGGGAGAACCTACGAGCAGTACTTC
>NA|TRBJ1-1|TRBV6-1|NA
CASDGQSEAFF
TGTGCCAGCGACGGACAATCTGAAGCTTTCTTT
>NA|TRBJ2-1|TRBV5-1|NA
CASSFDEGTYNEQFF
TGCGCCAGCAGCTTTGACGAAGGAACCTACAATGAGCAGTTCTTC
>NA|TRBJ1-2|TRBV28|NA
CASSPGHQRDYGYTF
TGTGCCAGCAGTCCAGGACACCAGCGAGACTATGGCTACACCTTC
>NA|TRBJ2-5|TRBV7-2|NA
CASSLGGRIQETQYF
TGTGCCAGCAGCTTAGGGGGCAGGATCCAAGAGACCCAGTACTTC
>TRBD2|TRBJ2-7|TRBV10-1|NA
CASSHPGLAGGGYEQYF
TGCGCCAGCAGTCATCCGGGACTAGCGGGAGGCGGATACGAGCAGTACTTC
>NA|TRBJ2-2|TRBV5-1|NA
CASSLGAGARTGELFF
TGCGCCAGCAGCTTGGGGGCGGGGGCGAGGACCGGGGAGCTGTTTTTT
>TRBD2|TRBJ2-2|TRBV5-4|NA
CASSSSTSGRDTGELFF
TGTGCCAGCAGCTCCTCGACTAGCGGGAGAGACACCGGGGAGCTGTTTTTT
>NA|TRBJ2-7|TRBV6-6|NA
CASSYDLSRTYEQYF
TGTGCCAGCAGTTACGATTTAAGTCGAACCTACGAGCAGTACTTC
>NA|TRBJ1-1|TRBV7-9|few
CASSSTGRTEAFF
TGTGCCAGCAGCTCGACGGGACGCACTGAAGCTTTCTTT
>NA|TRBJ1-3|TRBV30|NA
CAWSPLPGNTIYF
TGTGCCTGGAGTCCTCTGCCTGGAAACACCATATATTTT
>NA|TRBJ1-4|TRBV18|NA
CASSRDRQGFDNEKLFF
TGTGCCAGCTCAAGGGACCGGCAGGGCTTTGATAATGAAAAACTGTTTTTT
>NA|TRBJ1-2|TRBV30|once
CARDRIGLGGYTF
TGTGCCCGTGACCGAATCGGGTTAGGGGGCTACACCTTC
>NA|TRBJ1-1|TRBV28|NA
CASSRDGMNTEAFF
TGTGCCAGCAGCCGGGACGGCATGAACACTGAAGCTTTCTTT
>NA|TRBJ1-3|TRBV11-2|NA
CASSLWGSGNTIYF
TGTGCCAGCAGCTTATGGGGTTCTGGAAACACCATATATTTT
>NA|TRBJ1-5|TRBV5-1|NA
CASSFQDIPNQPQHF
TGCGCCAGCAGCTTCCAGGACATTCCCAATCAGCCCCAGCATTTT
>TRBD2|TRBJ2-1|TRBV7-9|NA
CAITAGGAGSYNEQFF
TGTGCCATCACCGCGGGGGGAGCGGGCTCCTACAATGAGCAGTTCTTC
>TRBD2|TRBJ2-1|TRBV15|NA
CATSSGTISREQFF
TGTGCCACCAGCAGCGGGACTATTTCAAGAGAGCAGTTCTTC
>NA|TRBJ2-3|TRBV6-5|NA
CASRAADTQYF
TGTGCCAGCCGAGCGGCAGATACGCAGTATTTT
>TRBD1|TRBJ2-1|TRBV4-3|NA
CASSPRDRDNEQFF
TGCGCCAGCAGCCCTCGGGACAGGGACAATGAGCAGTTCTTC
>NA|TRBJ1-4|TRBV19|NA
CASSDFGRTNEKLFF
TGTGCCAGTAGTGATTTCGGGAGAACTAATGAAAAACTGTTTTTT
>NA|TRBJ2-7|TRBV5-4|NA
CASEPAGLPYQQYF
TGTGCCAGTGAACCGGCGGGCCTTCCTTACCAGCAGTACTTC
>NA|TRBJ1-2|TRBV6-1|NA
CASSSTRSNYGYTF
TGTGCCAGCAGTTCCACAAGGAGTAACTATGGCTACACCTTC
>TRBD1|TRBJ1-2|TRBV28|few
CASSLWRTGGYTF
TGTGCCAGCAGTTTATGGCGGACAGGGGGCTACACCTTC
>TRBD2|TRBJ2-7|TRBV7-2|once
CASSRWGGYEQYF
TGTGCCAGCAGTCGCTGGGGGGGCTACGAGCAGTACTTC
>TRBD2|TRBJ2-7|TRBV28|NA
CASIPGLAGGPGEQYF
TGTGCCAGCATCCCCGGACTAGCGGGAGGGCCGGGTGAGCAGTACTTC
>NA|TRBJ2-5|TRBV28|NA
CASSSGEVKTQYF
TGTGCCAGCAGTTCCGGGGAAGTGAAGACCCAGTACTTC
>NA|TRBJ1-2|TRBV7-2|NA
CASSLGREGGYTF
TGTGCCAGCAGCTTAGGCAGAGAGGGTGGCTACACCTTC
>TRBD2|TRBJ2-5|TRBV9|few
CASSVAGGVKETQYF
TGTGCCAGCAGCGTAGCGGGGGGGGTGAAAGAGACCCAGTACTTC
>NA|TRBJ1-1|TRBV12-5|once
CASGQGSNTEAFF
TGTGCTAGTGGTCAAGGATCGAACACTGAAGCTTTCTTT
>NA|TRBJ1-2|TRBV6-5|NA
CATSRGSYGYTF
TGTGCCACCTCCAGGGGCTCCTATGGCTACACCTTC
>NA|TRBJ1-2|TRBV6-1|NA
CASNRARGADYGYTF
TGTGCCAGCAACAGGGCGCGAGGGGCCGACTATGGCTACACCTTC
>NA|TRBJ2-7|TRBV6-6|NA
CASSRGPAEQYF
TGTGCCAGCAGTCGAGGTCCCGCCGAGCAGTACTTC
>NA|TRBJ2-1|TRBV19|NA
CASSIDEGLLSSYNEQFF
TGTGCCAGTAGTATAGACGAGGGACTTCTTAGCTCCTACAATGAGCAGTTCTTC
>TRBD2|TRBJ2-1|TRBV5-4|NA
CASSSGLVWGNEQFF
TGTGCCAGCAGCTCTGGACTAGTTTGGGGTAATGAGCAGTTCTTC